This T cell receptor beta chain was documented in a study of cytomegalovirus exposure and HLA in healthy donors. General observations from the study: Analysis was performed later, and it showed HLA-associated TCR beta chains to be more clonally expanded than equally common others.

The PCR made use of 60 Vbeta and 13 Jbeta primers. Assay used: immunoSEQ multiplex PCR; TCRdb lists only in-frame clones, some missing. The sample holds approximately 73,000 clones; 65% to 85% are singletons and the top ten take roughly a fifth. On this clone itself: Its antigen is unidentified. At the DNA level, this CDR3 is encoded by other sequences in the same sample as well.

The sample consisted of PBMCs. This receptor was identified in a woman in her 40s in good health and CMV-seropositive.

The CDR3 DNA is TGTGCCAGCAGCTTGCGGGGCACTGAAGCTTTCTTT. Translated: CASSLRGTEAFF. J is TRBJ1-1 and V is TRBV5-6, with D unclear. V was trimmed by 1 base and J by 4 bases, leaving 5 bases between them. This CDR3 is built from 12 residues. Germline CDR1 and CDR2: SGHDT and YYEEEE.